This T cell receptor (beta chain) was obtained from a study of blood T cell repertoires in COVID-19. Turning to the study itself: Nucleic acid was either cDNA or gDNA, and it came from T cells, B-cell-depleted T cells, or PBMCs.

Original analysis: Nucleated cell counts were estimated from reference gene primer amplification. The data were produced by immunoSEQ multiplex PCR, yet TCRdb's version contains in-frame clones alone and is incomplete. The V and J calls and clone size come from that table; D and trimming were worked out from the DNA. The sample has approximately 250,000 clones, 75% to 90% seen once. This clone was seen a single time. The CDR3 runs 14 residues. Germline CDR1 SQVTM, CDR2 ANQGSEA. The ends lost 7 bases at V and 0 bases at J; junction bases unmatched: 5. The material sequenced was peripheral blood. This chain links TRBV29-1 with TRBJ1-3; 8 nucleotides line up with TRBD1. This clonotype was sampled from a man between 25 and 39 years old who had recovered from COVID-19. The CDR3 region has the DNA TGCAGCGGAGTAGGGACAGGCTCTGGAAACACCATATATTTT. This translates into CSGVGTGSGNTIYF.